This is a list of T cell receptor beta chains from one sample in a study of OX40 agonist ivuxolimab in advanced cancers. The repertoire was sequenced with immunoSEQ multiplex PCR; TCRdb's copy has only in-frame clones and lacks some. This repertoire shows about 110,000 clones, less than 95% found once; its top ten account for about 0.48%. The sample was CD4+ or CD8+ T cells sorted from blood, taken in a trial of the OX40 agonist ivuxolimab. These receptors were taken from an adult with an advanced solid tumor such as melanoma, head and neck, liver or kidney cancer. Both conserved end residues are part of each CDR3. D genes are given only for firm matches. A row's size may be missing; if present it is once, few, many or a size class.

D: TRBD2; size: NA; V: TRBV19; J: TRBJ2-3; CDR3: CASSVGLAGDTQYF; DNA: TGTGCCAGTAGTGTCGGACTAGCGGGGGATACGCAGTATTTT
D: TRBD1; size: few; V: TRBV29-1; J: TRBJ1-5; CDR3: CSVRDSYSNQPQHF; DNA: TGCAGCGTCCGGGACAGTTATAGCAATCAGCCCCAGCATTTT
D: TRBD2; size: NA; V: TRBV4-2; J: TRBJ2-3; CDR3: CASSQDTVGLAGRDTQYF; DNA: TGTGCCAGCAGCCAAGATACGGTCGGACTAGCGGGGCGAGATACGCAGTATTTT
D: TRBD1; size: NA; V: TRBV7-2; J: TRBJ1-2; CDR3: CASSYSGTANYGYTF; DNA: TGTGCCAGCAGCTATAGTGGGACAGCTAACTATGGCTACACCTTC
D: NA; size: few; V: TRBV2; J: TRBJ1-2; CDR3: CASSESPIVYGYTF; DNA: TGTGCCAGCAGTGAATCCCCAATCGTCTATGGCTACACCTTC
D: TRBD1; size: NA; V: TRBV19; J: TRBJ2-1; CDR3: CASSRGTGSSYNEQFF; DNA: TGTGCCAGTAGTAGGGGGACAGGGAGCTCCTACAATGAGCAGTTCTTC
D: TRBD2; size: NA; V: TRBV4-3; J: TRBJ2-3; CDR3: CASSQDRSGGTDTQYF; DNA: TGCGCCAGCAGCCAAGATCGGAGCGGGGGCACAGATACGCAGTATTTT
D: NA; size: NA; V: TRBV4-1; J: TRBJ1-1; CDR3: CASSQDRGGPNTEAFF; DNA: TGCGCCAGCAGCCAAGATAGAGGAGGACCGAACACTGAAGCTTTCTTT
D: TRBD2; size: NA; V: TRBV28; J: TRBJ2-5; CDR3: CASSKRGGSETQYF; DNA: TGTGCCAGCAGCAAGCGGGGGGGATCGGAGACCCAGTACTTC
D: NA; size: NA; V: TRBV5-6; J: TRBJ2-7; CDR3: CASSPVQGRRNEQYF; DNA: TGTGCCAGCAGCCCTGTCCAAGGGCGCCGGAACGAGCAGTACTTC
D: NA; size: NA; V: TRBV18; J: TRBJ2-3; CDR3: CASSPNPTDTQYF; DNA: TGTGCCAGCTCACCAAACCCCACAGATACGCAGTATTTT
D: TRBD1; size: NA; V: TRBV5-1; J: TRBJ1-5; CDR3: CASSLGQGANQPQHF; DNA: TGCGCCAGCAGCTTGGGACAGGGGGCCAATCAGCCCCAGCATTTT
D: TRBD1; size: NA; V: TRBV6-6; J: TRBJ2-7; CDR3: CASSYRGQVQEQYF; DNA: TGTGCCAGCAGTTACCGGGGACAGGTTCAAGAGCAGTACTTC
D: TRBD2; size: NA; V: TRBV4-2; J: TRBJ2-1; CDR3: CASSQDVSGGAHEQFF; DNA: TGTGCCAGCAGCCAAGATGTTAGCGGGGGGGCCCATGAGCAGTTCTTC
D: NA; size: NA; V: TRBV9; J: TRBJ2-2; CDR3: CASSYRANTGELFF; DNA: TGTGCCAGCAGCTACCGAGCAAACACCGGGGAGCTGTTTTTT
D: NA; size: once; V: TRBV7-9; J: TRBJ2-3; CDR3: CASSPGVAGGHF; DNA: TGTGCCAGCAGCCCGGGGGTGGCAGGAGGACATTTT
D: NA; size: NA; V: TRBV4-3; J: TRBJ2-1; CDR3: CASSQVYRQEVYEQFF; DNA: TGCGCCAGCAGCCAAGTTTACCGACAGGAGGTGTATGAGCAGTTCTTC
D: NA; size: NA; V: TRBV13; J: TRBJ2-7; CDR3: CASSFSQSYEQYF; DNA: TGTGCCAGCAGCTTTTCACAGAGCTACGAGCAGTACTTC
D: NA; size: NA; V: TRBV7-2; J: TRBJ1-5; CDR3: CASSWENNQPQHF; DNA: TGTGCCAGCAGCTGGGAAAACAATCAGCCCCAGCATTTT
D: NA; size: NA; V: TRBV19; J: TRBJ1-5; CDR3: CASSIEGIGNQPQHF; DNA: TGTGCCAGTAGTATAGAGGGAATTGGAAATCAGCCCCAGCATTTT
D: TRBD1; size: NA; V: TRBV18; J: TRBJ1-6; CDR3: CASSPGTGSNSPLHF; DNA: TGTGCCAGCTCACCCGGGACAGGGAGCAATTCACCCCTCCACTTT
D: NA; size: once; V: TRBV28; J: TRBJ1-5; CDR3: CASSSGGANTQPQHF; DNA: TGTGCCAGCAGTTCCGGGGGGGCCAATACTCAGCCCCAGCATTTT
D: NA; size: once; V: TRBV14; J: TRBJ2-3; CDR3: CASSLPAGTTDTQYF; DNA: TGTGCCAGCAGCCTTCCTGCGGGAACCACAGATACGCAGTATTTT
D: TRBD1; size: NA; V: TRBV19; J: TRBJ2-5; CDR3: CASSEGQGETQYF; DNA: TGTGCCAGTAGTGAGGGACAGGGAGAGACCCAGTACTTC
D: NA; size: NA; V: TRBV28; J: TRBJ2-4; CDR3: CASSSVAGGDIQYF; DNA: TGTGCCAGCAGTTCGGTCGCAGGAGGGGACATTCAGTACTTC
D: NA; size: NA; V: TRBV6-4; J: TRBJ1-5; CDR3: CASSRPDREGQPQHF; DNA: TGTGCCAGCAGTCGGCCGGACCGGGAGGGCCAGCCCCAGCATTTT
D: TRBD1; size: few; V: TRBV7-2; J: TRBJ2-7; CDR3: CASSSRDRGRSYEQYF; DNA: TGTGCCAGCAGCTCAAGGGACAGGGGACGCTCCTACGAGCAGTACTTC
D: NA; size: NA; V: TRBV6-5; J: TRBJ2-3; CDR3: CASSPAGRRYTQYF; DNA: TGTGCCAGCAGTCCGGCGGGGAGGAGATATACGCAGTATTTT
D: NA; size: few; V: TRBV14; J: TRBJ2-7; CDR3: CASSPLGSQTYEQYF; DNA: TGTGCCAGCAGCCCCCTTGGCAGCCAAACCTACGAGCAGTACTTC
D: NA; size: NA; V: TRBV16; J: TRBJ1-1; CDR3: CASSQSRIMNTEAFF; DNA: TGTGCCAGCAGCCAATCGAGGATAATGAACACTGAAGCTTTCTTT
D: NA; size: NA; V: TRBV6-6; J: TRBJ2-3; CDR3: CASTGARAADTQYF; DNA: TGTGCCAGCACCGGAGCGCGGGCAGCAGATACGCAGTATTTT
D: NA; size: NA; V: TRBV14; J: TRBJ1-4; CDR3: CASSGYTSAATNEKLFF; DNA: TGTGCCAGCAGCGGATACACCTCGGCCGCAACTAATGAAAAACTGTTTTTT
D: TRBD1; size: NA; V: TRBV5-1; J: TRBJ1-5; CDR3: CASSRTGGNQPQHF; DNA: TGCGCCAGCAGCCGGACAGGGGGAAATCAGCCCCAGCATTTT
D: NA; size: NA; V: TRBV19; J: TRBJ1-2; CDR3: CASSKGYGGNYGYTF; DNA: TGTGCCAGTAGCAAAGGGTATGGGGGGAACTATGGCTACACCTTC
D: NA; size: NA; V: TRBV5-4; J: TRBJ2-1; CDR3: CASSRGADNEQFF; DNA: TGTGCCAGCAGCCGGGGGGCCGATAATGAGCAGTTCTTC
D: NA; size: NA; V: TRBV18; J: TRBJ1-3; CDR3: CASSPPSGVARNTIYF; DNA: TGTGCCAGCTCACCCCCGAGTGGGGTCGCACGGAACACCATATATTTT
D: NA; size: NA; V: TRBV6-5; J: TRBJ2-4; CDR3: CASRRDLAKNIQYF; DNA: TGTGCCAGCAGGCGGGACCTAGCCAAAAACATTCAGTACTTC
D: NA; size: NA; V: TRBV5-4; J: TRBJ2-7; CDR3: CASSLGLRSYEQYF; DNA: TGTGCCAGCAGCTTGGGGCTGCGCTCCTACGAGCAGTACTTC
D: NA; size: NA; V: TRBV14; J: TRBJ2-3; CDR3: CASSLPGILKDTQYF; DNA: TGTGCCAGCAGTCTACCCGGGATCCTTAAAGATACGCAGTATTTT
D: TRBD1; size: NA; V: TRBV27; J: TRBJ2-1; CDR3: CASSHGGQGANRNEQFF; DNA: TGTGCCAGCAGTCATGGGGGACAGGGGGCAAACAGGAATGAGCAGTTCTTC